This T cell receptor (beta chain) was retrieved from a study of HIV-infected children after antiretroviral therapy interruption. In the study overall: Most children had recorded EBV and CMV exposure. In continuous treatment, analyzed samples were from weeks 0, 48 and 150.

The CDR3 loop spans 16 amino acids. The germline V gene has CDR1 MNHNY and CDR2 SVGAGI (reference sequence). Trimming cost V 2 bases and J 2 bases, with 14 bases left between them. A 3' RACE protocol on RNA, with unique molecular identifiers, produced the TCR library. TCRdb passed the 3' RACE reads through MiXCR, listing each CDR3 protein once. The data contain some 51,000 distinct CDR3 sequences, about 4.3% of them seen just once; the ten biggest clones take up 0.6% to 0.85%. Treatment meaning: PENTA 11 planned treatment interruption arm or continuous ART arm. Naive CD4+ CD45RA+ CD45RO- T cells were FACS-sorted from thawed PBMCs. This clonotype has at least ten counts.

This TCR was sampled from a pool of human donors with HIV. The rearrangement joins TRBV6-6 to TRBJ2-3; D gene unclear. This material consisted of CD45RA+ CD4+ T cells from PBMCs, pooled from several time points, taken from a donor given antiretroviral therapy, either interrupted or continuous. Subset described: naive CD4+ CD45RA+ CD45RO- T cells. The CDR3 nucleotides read TGTGCCAGCAGTTACGGTAGGGCGGATTACACAGATACGCAGTATTTT. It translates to CASSYGRADYTDTQYF.